This T cell receptor beta chain stems from a study of Ad26.COV2.S vaccination and SARS-CoV-2 variants (dated by TCRdb to the early 2020s). Study-level background: Donors in the vaccine arm were drawn from COV1001, a multicentre, randomized, double-blind, placebo-controlled phase I-IIa trial testing Ad26.COV2.S in healthy adults. Ad26.COV2.S was administered intramuscularly at 5 x 10^10 or 1 x 10^11 viral particles, either as a single shot or as two shots given 56 days apart. TCRbeta repertoire sequencing was used to assess the specificity and breadth of SARS-CoV-2-reactive T cell receptors after Ad26.COV2.S vaccination. A total of approximately 32 samples were included in the TCR-sequenced set, comprising some 20 Ad26.COV2.S vaccine recipients, 5 placebo recipients and 8 SARS-CoV-2 convalescent individuals. Trial participants were randomized into five groups of five: low-dose or high-dose Ad26.COV2.S given once or twice, or placebo on both occasions. Investigators did not know the trial group allocation while performing experiments and assessing outcomes.

The immunoSEQ Assay was the method used to sequence TCRbeta CDR3 regions. After extraction, genomic DNA underwent amplification by bias-controlled multiplex PCR, followed by high-throughput sequencing. The paper's processing steps were these. To quantify the absolute abundance of every unique TCRbeta CDR3 region, sequences were collapsed and filtered. T cell fraction was estimated by normalization of TCRbeta template counts to usable DNA, with usable DNA being measured through amplification of reference genes present in all nucleated cells. Repertoire TCRs were annotated as SARS-CoV-2-specific by exact matching of V gene, CDR3 amino acid sequence and J gene to a known reactive TCR set. The reference SARS-CoV-2 TCR set came from MIRA and was filtered for enrichment in COVID-19-positive ImmuneCODE repertoires, removing public or cross-reactive TCRs. Based on the MIRA antigens, annotated TCRs were further analysed at the level of specific ORF or position within ORF. Depth was the summed frequency of annotated unique rearrangements, while breadth was defined as annotated unique rearrangements over total unique productive rearrangements. Group comparisons of TCR breadth used two-sided Wilcoxon rank-sum tests. TCRdb limited this immuneACCESS table to in-frame rearrangements with V and J called. A share of clones is missing; checked studies link under half to unresolved V genes, and the rest is unexplained. That table is the source of V, J and clone size, and D and trimming were worked out from the DNA. A total of 450,000 to 550,000 clones appear in this sample, approximately 92% of them only once. The top ten clonotypes cover over 2% of the sample.

As regards this clone: The specificity of this receptor is unknown. Base qualities are not provided; no much larger clone lies one nucleotide away.

Read against the paper, the sample's treatment or condition label means: about 20 received Ad26.COV2.S at low or high dose, single or two shots; five or six received placebo; per-sample allocation not given. For vaccine and placebo recipients, repertoires were sequenced using samples collected on day 63 after the first injection. Cohort 1b enrolled about two dozen adults aged 18-55 years at a single site in Boston, USA, between 29 July and 7 August 2020. Ad26.COV2.S was a replication-incompetent adenovirus type 26 vector expressing a prefusion-stabilized SARS-CoV-2 spike protein from the original Wuhan strain. Results the study describes overall, beyond this receptor: It was noted by the authors that total T cell responses may have been underestimated by the TCR breadth and depth analyses. The study was not powered for comparison of responses between vaccine doses or regimens. Non-spike TCR breadth was comparable between vaccine and placebo recipients, consistent with the vaccine containing only spike. Compared with placebo recipients, Ad26.COV2.S recipients showed higher spike-specific TCR breadth (P = 0.0014). After vaccination, spike-specific CD8+ and CD4+ T cell responses were reported to show substantial breadth.

The origin of this receptor is a person aged 18 to 59 who received the Ad26.COV2.S COVID-19 vaccine or a placebo. Here the sequenced sample was peripheral blood, taken in a trial of Ad26.COV2.S vaccine versus placebo.

The nucleotide sequence is given as TGTGCCAGCAGTTCCCCGGGCGGGGGCTATTATGGCTACACCTTC. Its amino acids are CASSSPGGGYYGYTF. The V gene is TRBV28 and the J gene is TRBJ1-2, with a tentative D gene TRBD1 over 6 matching bases. CDR1 and CDR2, looked up from the germline V gene, are MDHEN and SYDVKM. The CDR3 runs 15 residues from the cysteine to the phenylalanine. The kept DNA is CDR3 alone, 45 bases in frame from the first base. Cut back by 4 bases and 5 bases, the V and J ends lie 17 bases apart.